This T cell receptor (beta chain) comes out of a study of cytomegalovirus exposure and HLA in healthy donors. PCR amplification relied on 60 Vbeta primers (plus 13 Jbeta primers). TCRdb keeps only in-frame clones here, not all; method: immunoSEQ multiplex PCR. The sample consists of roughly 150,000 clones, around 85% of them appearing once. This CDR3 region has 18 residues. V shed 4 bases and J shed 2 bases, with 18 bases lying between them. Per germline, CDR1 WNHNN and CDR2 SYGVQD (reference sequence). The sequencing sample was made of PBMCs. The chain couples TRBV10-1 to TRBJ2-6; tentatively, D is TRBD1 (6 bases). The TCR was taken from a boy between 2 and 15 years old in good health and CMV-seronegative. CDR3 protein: CASSASFLGATGANVLTF. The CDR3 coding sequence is TGCGCCAGCAGTGCTTCTTTCTTGGGGGCTACTGGGGCCAACGTCCTGACTTTC.